The next 25 T cell receptor beta chains were all read from a single sample in a study of a mutant IDH1 vaccine in newly diagnosed glioma (dated by TCRdb to the early 2020s). The library was made by the immunoSEQ multiplex PCR assay. TCRdb limited this immuneACCESS table to in-frame rearrangements with V and J called. A share of clones is missing; checked studies link under half to unresolved V genes, and the rest is unexplained. The sample table holds about 83,000 clones, of which more than 80% were seen once. The top ten clonotypes cover around 5% of the sample. Antigens of these TCRs are unknown. Read against the paper, the sample's time point label means: week 47, end of study. Each vaccine dose, consisting of 300 ug of a 20-mer mutant IDH1 peptide in Montanide, was administered subcutaneously with topical imiquimod. The sample consisted of PBMCs, taken from a glioma patient whose treatment included an IDH1 peptide vaccine. These receptors all stem from a man between 40 and 49 years old with glioma.

This clone was observed once. The chain uses TRBV4-3 and TRBJ2-3; D gene unclear. Germline values: CDR1 LGHNA, CDR2 YSLEER. V lost 0 bases, J lost 0 bases, and 4 bases lay in between. This CDR3 is 14 amino acids long. CDR3 nucleotides: TGCGCCAGCAGCCAAGATGGGAGCACAGATACGCAGTATTTT. Translating it yields CASSQDGSTDTQYF.

The chain is built from TRBV4-1 and TRBJ1-1; 9 bases are a match to TRBD1. The J segment lost 5 bases and the V segment lost 1 base, leaving 8 bases of the junction unmatched. Germline CDR1 is MGHRA and CDR2 is YSYEKL. This CDR3 is 16 amino acids long. CDR3 in DNA: TGCGCCAGCAGCCAAGGGACAGGGGCCGGGGGGACTGAAGCTTTCTTT. Translating it yields CASSQGTGAGGTEAFF.

This chain joins TRBV2 and TRBJ1-6; D is unclear. The CDR3 is 14 amino acids. Germline lookup yields CDR1 SNHLY and CDR2 FYNNEI. V was shortened by 6 bases and J by 5 bases, with 11 bases between the two germline ends. The CDR3 DNA follows: TGTGCCAGCAGCGAGGACCGGAATAATTCACCCCTCCACTTT. This gives the protein CASSEDRNNSPLHF.

The V call is TRBV7-2, the J call TRBJ2-3; 7 bases agree with TRBD2. This CDR3 region has 15 residues. Germline loops: CDR1 SGHTA, CDR2 FQGNSA. V lost 0 bases to trimming and J lost 4 bases; unmatched junction nucleotides: 4. Written as DNA, the CDR3 is TGTGCCAGCAGCTTAGCGGGAGGGCCTTCAGATACGCAGTATTTT. Residues: CASSLAGGPSDTQYF.

This sequence joins TRBV5-1 and TRBJ2-3; D remains unclear. The germline V gene encodes CDR1 SGHRS and CDR2 YFSETQ. V lost 0 bases and J lost 6, with 11 bases in between. The CDR3 contains 14 residues. CDR3: CASSLALGLDTQYF. The CDR3 nucleotides are TGCGCCAGCAGCTTGGCCCTCGGTTTGGATACGCAGTATTTT.

J is TRBJ2-5 and V is TRBV5-6; D is possibly TRBD1 or TRBD2 (5 bases each). Matching the DNA end better, TRBJ2-7 makes the J call doubtful. The germline V gene has CDR1 SGHDT and CDR2 YYEEEE. CDR3 length: 14 amino acids. CDR3 residues: CASSSGTTTYEQYF. CDR3 sequence (DNA): TGTGCCAGCAGCTCAGGGACGACGACCTACGAGCAGTACTTC.

The V gene is TRBV19, the J gene TRBJ1-5, with D perhaps TRBD1 (5 bases). Germline CDR1 LNHDA, CDR2 SQIVND (reference sequence). The germline V and J ends were trimmed by 3 bases and 2 bases, with 11 bases remaining between them. The CDR3 runs to 15 residues. The CDR3 coding sequence is TGTGCCAGTAGTATTCCTAAGGGACGCAATCAGCCCCAGCATTTT. Protein: CASSIPKGRNQPQHF.

The sample holds one count of this clone. The rearrangement uses TRBV27 and TRBJ2-2; D remains unclear. V was shortened by 3 bases and J by 3 bases, with 5 bases between the two germline ends. In germline, CDR1 is MNHEY, CDR2 SMNVEV (reference sequence). There are 13 residues in the CDR3. CDR3 protein: CASSFWDTGELFF. CDR3 in DNA: TGTGCCAGCAGTTTCTGGGACACCGGGGAGCTGTTTTTT.

The chain couples TRBV9 to TRBJ2-3, with 8 bases matching TRBD2. The germline V gene encodes CDR1 SGDLS and CDR2 YYNGEE. This CDR3 is 17 amino acids long. V lost 5 bases, J lost 2 bases, and 13 bases stayed unmatched. The CDR3 loop reads CASSDKWAGGFTDTQYF. DNA for the CDR3: TGTGCCAGCAGTGACAAATGGGCGGGGGGATTCACAGATACGCAGTATTTT.

This clone was recorded once. The chain carries TRBV6-5 and TRBJ2-3, with 7 bases lining up with TRBD2. CDR3 length equals 16 residues. Trimming removed 2 bases from V and 2 bases from J; junction bases left unmatched: 7. Germline CDR1 MNHEY, CDR2 SVGAGI. The DNA of the CDR3 is TGTGCCAGCAGTTACGGGGGGGGACTTTACACAGATACGCAGTATTTT. This encodes CASSYGGGLYTDTQYF.

The CDR3 coding sequence is TGCGCCAGCAGCTCCGCCGGGGCCTCCTACGAGCAGTACTTC. The encoded protein is CASSSAGASYEQYF. The chain joins TRBV5-1 to TRBJ2-7; either TRBD1 or TRBD2 may fit D (5 bases each). The ends were cut back, 3 bases at V and 0 bases at J, with 10 bases in the middle. This CDR3 has 14 residues. CDR1 SGHRS and CDR2 YFSETQ come from the germline V gene.

The V and J genes are TRBV27 and TRBJ1-2, with 8 bases lining up with TRBD1. Trimming took 8 bases from V and 4 from J; bases not matched to a gene: 15. There are 16 residues in the CDR3. Germline lookup yields CDR1 MNHEY and CDR2 SMNVEV (reference sequence). CDR3 DNA sequence: TGTGCCAGCCGCCCGGCGGGCACAGGGGGATCCTATGGCTACACCTTC. Its translation is CASRPAGTGGSYGYTF.

The chain links TRBV11-3 to TRBJ2-7, with D possibly TRBD2 on 6 matching bases. The V end lost 3 bases, the J end lost 8 bases, and 17 bases lay between the germline ends. The CDR3 spans 14 residues. Germline V gene lookup returns CDR1 SGHNT and CDR2 YENEEA. The CDR3 region has the DNA TGTGCCAGCAGCTTTGATGAAGCCGGGGGAAAGCAGTACTTC. Its translation: CASSFDEAGGKQYF.

The chain is built from TRBV15 and TRBJ2-2, with 8 bases fitting TRBD2. The germline V gene has CDR1 LNHNV and CDR2 YYDKDF (reference sequence). Trimming at V came to 3 bases and at J to 3 bases, leaving 6 bases not matched to a gene. This CDR3 is built from 16 residues. CDR3 loop: CATSREAGVYTGELFF. The CDR3 bases are TGTGCCACCAGCAGGGAAGCGGGAGTTTACACCGGGGAGCTGTTTTTT. The complete variable domain, with remaining parts taken from reference TRBV15 and TRBJ2-2, reads DAMVIQNPRYQVTQFGKPVTLSCSQTLNHNVMYWYQQKSSQAPKLLFHYYDKDFNNEADTPDNFQSRRPNTSFCFLDIRSPGLGDTAMYLCATSREAGVYTGELFFGEGSRLTVL.

The chain combines TRBV7-8 with TRBJ2-3, with 8 bases identical to TRBD2. The CDR3 extends over 16 amino acids. After removal of 0 bases from V and 7 bases from J, the junction contained 9 bases not matched to a gene. CDR1 and CDR2 from the germline V gene are SGHVS and FQNEAQ. CDR3 coding DNA: TGTGCCAGCAGCTTAGCGCTGAGCGGGAGTTTATATACGCAGTATTTT. Residues: CASSLALSGSLYTQYF.

In this sample, this clone turned up once. The chain recombines TRBV18 with TRBJ2-5; D call uncertain. V shed 1 base and J shed 5 bases, with 5 bases lying between them. Germline values: CDR1 KGHSH, CDR2 LQKENI. The length of the CDR3 is 12 residues. The CDR3 coding sequence is TGTGCCAGCTCACCACTGTGGGAGACCCAGTACTTC. Translation: CASSPLWETQYF.

This chain links TRBV13 with TRBJ1-1; D possibly corresponds to TRBD1 (5 bases). This CDR3 has 14 amino acids. Germline V gene sequence: CDR1 PRHDT, CDR2 FYEKMQ (reference sequence). Trimming stripped 5 bases from V and 1 base from J, with 11 bases between. CDR3 amino acids: CASSARQSNTEAFF. The CDR3, as DNA: TGTGCCAGCAGCGCCAGACAGTCGAACACTGAAGCTTTCTTT. Drawing the rest from reference TRBV13 and TRBJ1-1, the complete variable domain is AAGVIQSPRHLIKEKRETATLKCYPIPRHDTVYWYQQGPGQDPQFLISFYEKMQSDKGSIPDRFSAQQFSDYHSELNMSSLELGDSALYFCASSARQSNTEAFFGQGTRLTVV.

The CDR3 spells CASNDRAGNEQFF. In nucleotides, the CDR3 is TGTGCCAGCAATGACAGGGCGGGAAATGAGCAGTTCTTC. The gene calls are TRBV21-1 and TRBJ2-1; the D segment call TRBD1 is taken from the table without a DNA check. TRBV21-1 is a listed pseudogene. The CDR3 consists of 13 residues.

The chain carries TRBV10-3 and TRBJ2-2, with D perhaps TRBD1 (6 bases). Per the germline V gene, CDR1 is ENHRY and CDR2 is SYGVKD. The germline V and J ends were trimmed by 0 bases and 1 base, with 15 bases remaining between them. The CDR3 is 18 residues long. The DNA of the CDR3 is TGTGCCATCAGTGAGTCGATGGGGGCAGGGCAGAACACCGGGGAGCTGTTTTTT. Protein: CAISESMGAGQNTGELFF.

The chain employs TRBV27 and TRBJ1-2, with D maybe TRBD1 (5 bases). There are 16 residues in the CDR3. The germline V and J ends were trimmed by 0 bases and 4 bases, with 15 bases remaining between them. Germline assignment: CDR1 MNHEY and CDR2 SMNVEV (reference sequence). CDR3 in amino acids: CASSLSGAGRGYGYTF. CDR3 sequence (DNA): TGTGCCAGCAGTTTATCCGGGGCCGGGAGGGGCTATGGCTACACCTTC.

The chain couples TRBV7-6 to TRBJ1-6, with 10 bases matching TRBD1. The CDR3 is 16 residues long. Losses at the gene ends were 4 bases for V and 9 bases for J; bases not matched to a gene: 9. The germline CDR1 and CDR2 sequences are SGHVS and FNYEAQ. The CDR3, as DNA: TGTGCCAGCAGCTCCAGCTTGGACAGGGGGATTTCACCCCTCCACTTT. Translation: CASSSSLDRGISPLHF.

V gene TRBV6-5 combines with J gene TRBJ2-5, with 7 bases lining up with TRBD1. The tail of the sequence fits TRBJ2-7 better, so the J call may be wrong. In germline, CDR1 is MNHEY, CDR2 SVGAGI. The CDR3 has 14 residues. DNA of the CDR3: TGTGCCAGCAGTCCAGACAGGGCCGTGTACGAGCAGTACTTC. This translates into CASSPDRAVYEQYF.

The chain recombines TRBV19 with TRBJ2-5, with D possibly matching TRBD1 (7 bases). Germline V lookup: CDR1 LNHDA, CDR2 SQIVND (reference sequence). V shed 10 bases and J shed 4 bases, with 13 bases lying between them. The CDR3 contains 12 residues. CDR3 residues: CATRQGGETQYF. As DNA, the CDR3 is TGTGCCACCCGACAGGGAGGAGAGACCCAGTACTTC.

The V call is TRBV28, the J call TRBJ2-7, with no clear D. Per germline, CDR1 MDHEN and CDR2 SYDVKM. The CDR3 covers 14 residues. V was clipped by 3 bases and J by 3 bases, with 12 bases between them. Here the CDR3 reads CASSLLQASYEQYF. DNA for the CDR3: TGTGCCAGCAGTTTGCTTCAGGCCAGCTACGAGCAGTACTTC.

The chain couples TRBV28 to TRBJ2-7; 12 bases agree with TRBD2. The length of the CDR3 is 15 residues. J was trimmed by 3 bases and V by 4 bases; bases with no gene match: 4. CDR1 is MDHEN and CDR2 is SYDVKM in the germline V gene. CDR3 protein: CASSYLLAGGYEQYF. CDR3 nucleotides: TGTGCCAGCAGTTACTTACTAGCGGGAGGCTACGAGCAGTACTTC.